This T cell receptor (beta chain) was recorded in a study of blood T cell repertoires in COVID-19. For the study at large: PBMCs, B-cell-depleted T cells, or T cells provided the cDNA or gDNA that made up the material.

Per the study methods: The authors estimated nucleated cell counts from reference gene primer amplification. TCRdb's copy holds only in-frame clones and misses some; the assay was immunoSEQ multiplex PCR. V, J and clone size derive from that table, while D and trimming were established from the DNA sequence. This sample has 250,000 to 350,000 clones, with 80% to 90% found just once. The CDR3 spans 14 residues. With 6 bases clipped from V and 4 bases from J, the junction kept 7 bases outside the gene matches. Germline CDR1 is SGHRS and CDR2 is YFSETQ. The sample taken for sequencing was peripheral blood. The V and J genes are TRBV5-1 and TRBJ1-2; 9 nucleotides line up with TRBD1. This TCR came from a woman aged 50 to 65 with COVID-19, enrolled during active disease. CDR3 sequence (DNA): TGCGCCAGCAATCTAGGACAGGGGCCCTATGGCTACACCTTC. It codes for CASNLGQGPYGYTF. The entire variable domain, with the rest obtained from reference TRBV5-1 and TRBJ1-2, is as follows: KAGVTQTPRYLIKTRGQQVTLSCSPISGHRSVSWYQQTPGQGLQFLFEYFSETQRNKGNFPGRFSGRQFSNSRSEMNVSTLELGDSALYLCASNLGQGPYGYTFGSGTRLTVV.